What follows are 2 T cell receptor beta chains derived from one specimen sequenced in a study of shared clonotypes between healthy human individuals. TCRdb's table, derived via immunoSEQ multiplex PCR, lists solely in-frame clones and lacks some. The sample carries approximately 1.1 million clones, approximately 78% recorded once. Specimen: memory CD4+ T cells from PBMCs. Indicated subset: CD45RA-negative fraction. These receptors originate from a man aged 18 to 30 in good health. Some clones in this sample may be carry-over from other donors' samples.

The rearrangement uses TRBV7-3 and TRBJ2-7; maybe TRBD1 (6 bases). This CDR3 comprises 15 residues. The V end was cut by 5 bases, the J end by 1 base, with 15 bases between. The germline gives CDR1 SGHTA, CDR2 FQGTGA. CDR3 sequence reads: CASSLGQTPSYEQYF. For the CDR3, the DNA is TGTGCCAGCAGCCTCGGACAGACACCTTCCTACGAGCAGTACTTC. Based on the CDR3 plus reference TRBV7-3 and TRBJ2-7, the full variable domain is GAGVSQTPSNKVTEKGKYVELRCDPISGHTALYWYRQSLGQGPEFLIYFQGTGAADDSGLPNDRFFAVRPEGSVSTLKIQRTERGDSAVYLCASSLGQTPSYEQYFGPGTRLTVT.

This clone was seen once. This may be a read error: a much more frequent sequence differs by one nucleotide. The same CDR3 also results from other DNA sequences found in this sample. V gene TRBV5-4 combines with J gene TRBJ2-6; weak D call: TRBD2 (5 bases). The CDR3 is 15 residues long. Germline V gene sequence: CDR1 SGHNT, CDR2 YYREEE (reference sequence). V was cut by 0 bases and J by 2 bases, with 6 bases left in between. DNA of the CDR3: TGTGCCAGCAGCTTGGGAGGGCCTGGGGCCAACGTCCTGACTTTC. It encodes CASSLGGPGANVLTF.